Given below is one T cell receptor (beta chain) in context. Antigen unknown. The ends lost 2 bases at V and 6 bases at J; junction bases unmatched: 15. CDR1 is SNHLY and CDR2 is FYNNEI in the germline V gene. The CDR3 extends over 18 amino acids. Clones were read by immunoSEQ multiplex PCR, and TCRdb kept only the in-frame ones, dropping some. This sample has 300,000 to 400,000 clones, with approximately 79% found just once. The data derive from a study of shared clonotypes between healthy human individuals. General study findings and limits: Several donors showed sharing of about 5.5% of naive CD4 clonotypes. Some clonotypes were shared by all four sorted-subset donors, while others were not shared. The non-shared ones had lower generation probabilities than the shared ones.

The sequenced material came from memory CD4+ T cells sorted from blood. The subset is: CD45RA-negative fraction. This receptor was identified in a man in his thirties or forties in good health. The chain links TRBV2 to TRBJ2-7, with 11 nucleotides matching TRBD2. The chain's CDR3 is CASSETPSLAGGAGEQYF. DNA for the CDR3: TGTGCCAGCAGTGAAACCCCGTCCCTAGCGGGAGGAGCGGGCGAGCAGTACTTC.